This T cell receptor beta chain was recorded in a study of metastatic and nonmetastatic thyroid tumors. About the research overall: For malignant and benign thyroid patients, tumor or nodule tissue and blood were the sources whose repertoires were compared.

With MiXCR, TCRdb reprocessed the PCR reads. The sample has more than 20,000 clones, about 20% seen once. Thyroid surgery was performed in patients who had received no treatment beforehand. Specimen: blood. The sequence was collected from a female donor with papillary thyroid cancer or a benign thyroid nodule (not recorded which). Some clones in this sample may be carry-over from other donors' samples.

Here the CDR3 reads CASSPDQSWTDTQYF. CDR3 bases: TGTGCCAGCAGCCCCGATCAGTCTTGGACAGATACGCAGTATTTT. The chain joins TRBV11-2 to TRBJ2-3; D gene unclear. The CDR3 is 15 amino acids. Trimming took 5 bases from V and 3 from J, leaving 15 bases between them. Germline CDR1 reads SGHAT; CDR2 reads FQNNGV.